This T cell receptor (beta chain) derives from a study of pediatric ulcerative colitis. Study in general: Most patients had pancolitis, and two had left-sided colitis. Study-wide findings and caveats: Two rectal CDR3 clonotypes occurred in all ulcerative colitis patients.

As to this clone: The antigen remains undetermined.

Generated by immunoSEQ multiplex PCR, the TCRdb table keeps only in-frame clones and is missing some. The repertoire holds 55,000 to 65,000 clones, over 70% seen once, with around 5% in the top ten. The source of this sequence is a boy aged 5-17 years with moderate ulcerative colitis. Sample: blood.

Here the CDR3 DNA reads TGCGCCAGCAGCTCCACGAGGGGCCCAGATACGCAGTATTTT. Amino acid sequence: CASSSTRGPDTQYF. The chain couples TRBV4-1 to TRBJ2-3; TRBD1 or TRBD2 may be the D gene (5 bases each). CDR3 length equals 14 residues. The germline gives CDR1 MGHRA, CDR2 YSYEKL. The V end was cut by 5 bases, the J end by 4 bases, with 13 bases between.